The present TCR beta chain was sequenced within a study of blood T cell repertoires in COVID-19. TCRdb's table, derived via immunoSEQ multiplex PCR, lists solely in-frame clones and lacks some. Here the sample spans under 95,000 clones, roughly 83% being singletons. Germline CDR1 MNHEY, CDR2 SVGAGI. The CDR3 has 13 residues. The J segment lost 4 bases and the V segment lost 8 bases, leaving 5 bases of the junction unmatched. The sequencing sample was made of peripheral blood. The chain combines TRBV6-5 with TRBJ2-7, with TRBD1 matching over 10 bases. The TCR comes from a woman older than 75 with active or convalescent COVID-19. CDR3 sequence reads: CASSRDRGYEQYF. CDR3 nucleotide sequence: TGTGCCAGCTCCCGGGACAGGGGTTACGAGCAGTACTTC.